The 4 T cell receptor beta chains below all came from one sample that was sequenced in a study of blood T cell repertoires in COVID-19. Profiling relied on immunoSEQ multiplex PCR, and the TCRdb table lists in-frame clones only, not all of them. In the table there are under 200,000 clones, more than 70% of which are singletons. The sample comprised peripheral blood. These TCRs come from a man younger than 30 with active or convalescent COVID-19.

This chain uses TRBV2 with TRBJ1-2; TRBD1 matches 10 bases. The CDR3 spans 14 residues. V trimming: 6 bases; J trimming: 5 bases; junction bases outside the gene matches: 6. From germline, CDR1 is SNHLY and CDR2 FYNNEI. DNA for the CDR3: TGTGCCAGCAGGCGACAGGGGGCTCGGTATGGCTACACCTTC. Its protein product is CASRRQGARYGYTF.

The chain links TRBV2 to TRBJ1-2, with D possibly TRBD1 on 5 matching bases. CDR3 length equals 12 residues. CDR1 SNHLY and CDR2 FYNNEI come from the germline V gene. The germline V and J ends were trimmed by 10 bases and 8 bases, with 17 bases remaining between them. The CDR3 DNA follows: TGTGCCATCCAAAGTGGGGCGGAGGGCTACACCTTC. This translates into CAIQSGAEGYTF.

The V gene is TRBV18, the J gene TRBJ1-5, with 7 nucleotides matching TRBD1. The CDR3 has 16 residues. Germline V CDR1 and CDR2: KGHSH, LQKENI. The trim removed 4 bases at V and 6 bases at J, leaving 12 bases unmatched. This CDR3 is CASSQAISGGGQPQHF. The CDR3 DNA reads TGTGCCAGCTCACAAGCCATATCAGGGGGAGGTCAGCCCCAGCATTTT.

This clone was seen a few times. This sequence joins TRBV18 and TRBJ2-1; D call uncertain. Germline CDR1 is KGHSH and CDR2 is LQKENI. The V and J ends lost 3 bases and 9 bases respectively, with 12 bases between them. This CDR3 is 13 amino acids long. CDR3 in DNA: TGTGCCAGCTCACCCCCTAGTTTGGTTGAGCAGTTCTTC. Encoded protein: CASSPPSLVEQFF.